Listed below are T cell receptor beta chains from one sample, sequenced in a study of metastatic and nonmetastatic thyroid tumors. Using MiXCR, TCRdb re-called clones from the PCR reads. Seen here are fewer than 40,000 clones, around half observed once, and the top ten hold around a quarter. What was sequenced was tumor tissue. The source is a male donor with papillary thyroid cancer or a benign thyroid nodule (not recorded which). Some clones in this sample may be carry-over from other donors' samples. Each CDR3 is given with its conserved first and last residue. The D gene is left open where the match is weak. Part of the rows lack a size; the others show once, few, many or a class for expanded clones.

J gene,clone size,CDR3 length,V gene,D gene,CDR3 protein,CDR3 DNA
TRBJ2-2,NA,14,TRBV30,NA,CAWRGGSNTGELFF,TGTGCCTGGAGAGGTGGGAGTAACACCGGGGAGCTGTTTTTT
TRBJ2-7,NA,14,TRBV4-2,NA,CASSQGAPEGEQYF,TGTGCCAGCAGCCAAGGGGCGCCAGAAGGCGAGCAGTACTTC
TRBJ2-2,NA,15,TRBV12-3/TRBV12-4,TRBD1,CASSRDRGYTGELFF,TGTGCCAGCAGCCGTGACAGGGGGTACACCGGGGAGCTGTTTTTT
TRBJ2-3,few,14,TRBV11-3,NA,CASSASGSTDTQYF,TGTGCCAGCAGCGCGTCAGGGTCCACAGATACGCAGTATTTT
TRBJ2-2,few,15,TRBV12-3/TRBV12-4,TRBD2,CASTTGLADTGELFF,TGTGCCAGCACCACGGGACTAGCGGACACCGGGGAGCTGTTTTTT
TRBJ1-5,NA,13,TRBV6-5,NA,CASSYRGDQPQHF,TGTGCCAGCAGTTACAGGGGGGATCAGCCCCAGCATTTT
TRBJ2-3,NA,14,TRBV7-2,NA,CASSFQTSTDTQYF,TGTGCCAGCAGCTTCCAGACAAGCACAGATACGCAGTATTTT
TRBJ2-3,NA,17,TRBV3-1,TRBD2,CASSPAGLAGGTDTQYF,TGTGCCAGCAGCCCCGCGGGACTAGCGGGGGGCACAGATACGCAGTATTTT
TRBJ1-2,NA,15,TRBV6-1,NA,CASLTVTRTNYGYTF,TGTGCCAGCCTCACCGTTACCCGGACTAACTATGGCTACACCTTC
TRBJ2-2,few,16,TRBV4-2,TRBD2,CASSQELAGNTGELFF,TGTGCCAGCAGCCAAGAGCTAGCGGGGAACACCGGGGAGCTGTTTTTT
TRBJ1-2,NA,14,TRBV5-1,TRBD1,CASSPGQAMGGYTF,TGCGCCAGCAGCCCAGGACAGGCCATGGGGGGCTACACCTTC
TRBJ2-7,NA,16,TRBV12-3/TRBV12-4,NA,CASSSPLGDSPYEQYF,TGTGCCAGCAGTTCCCCCCTAGGTGACAGTCCCTACGAGCAGTACTTC
TRBJ2-5,NA,14,TRBV6-1,NA,CASSRDRHQETQYF,TGTGCCAGCAGCCGAGACAGACACCAAGAGACCCAGTACTTC
TRBJ2-3,NA,15,TRBV20-1,TRBD1,CSARALRGRGDTQYF,TGCAGTGCTAGAGCCCTGAGGGGGCGCGGAGATACGCAGTATTTT
TRBJ2-1,NA,8,TRBV7-8,NA,CASSLNDF,TGTGCCAGCAGCTTAAACGATTTC
TRBJ1-1,NA,13,TRBV5-1,NA,CASSFQVNTEAFF,TGCGCCAGCAGCTTCCAAGTGAACACTGAAGCTTTCTTT
TRBJ1-2,NA,15,TRBV14,TRBD1,CASSEEGAANYGYTF,TGTGCCAGCAGCGAGGAGGGGGCTGCTAACTATGGCTACACCTTC
TRBJ1-6,NA,15,TRBV5-1,NA,CASSLEGRGNSPLHF,TGCGCCAGCAGCTTGGAGGGGCGCGGTAATTCACCCCTCCACTTT
TRBJ2-7,NA,15,TRBV11-3,NA,CASSLGFSGAYEQYF,TGTGCCAGCAGCTTAGGTTTTAGCGGAGCCTACGAGCAGTACTTC
TRBJ1-6,once,17,TRBV5-1,NA,CASSLGQPGRTNSPLHF,TGCGCCAGCAGCTTGGGGCAGCCGGGACGGACAAATTCACCCCTCCACTTT
TRBJ2-2,NA,16,TRBV6-1,NA,CASRPNPVTNTGELFF,TGTGCCAGCAGACCAAACCCGGTCACGAACACCGGGGAGCTGTTTTTT
TRBJ2-7,many,13,TRBV28,NA,CASSLGGEYEQYF,TGTGCCAGCAGTTTAGGGGGCGAATACGAGCAGTACTTC
TRBJ2-3,NA,16,TRBV5-1,TRBD2,CASSLVSLAVGDTQYF,TGCGCCAGCAGCTTGGTTTCCCTAGCGGTAGGAGATACGCAGTATTTT
TRBJ1-6,NA,15,TRBV19,NA,CASAPTGSYNSPLHF,TGTGCCAGTGCCCCGACAGGCTCCTATAATTCACCCCTCCACTTT
TRBJ2-7,NA,15,TRBV7-2,TRBD1,CASSFLRGRVGEQYF,TGTGCCAGCAGCTTCCTCAGGGGGCGCGTGGGGGAGCAGTACTTC
TRBJ2-5,NA,16,TRBV4-2,TRBD2,CASSQGTSGREETQYF,TGTGCCAGCAGCCAAGGGACTAGCGGGAGGGAAGAGACCCAGTACTTC
TRBJ2-5,once,14,TRBV7-2,NA,CASSLEDGGQTQYF,TGTGCCAGCAGCTTAGAGGACGGGGGCCAGACCCAGTACTTC
TRBJ2-5,NA,14,TRBV30,NA,CAWSDRDPKETQYF,TGTGCCTGGAGCGATCGGGACCCAAAAGAGACCCAGTACTTC
TRBJ1-1,once,15,TRBV3-1,NA,CASSQGGVENTEAFF,TGTGCCAGCAGCCAAGGGGGGGTTGAAAACACTGAAGCTTTCTTT
TRBJ2-5,NA,13,TRBV10-3,NA,CAISPPGQETQYF,TGTGCCATCAGTCCCCCTGGCCAAGAGACCCAGTACTTC
TRBJ2-1,NA,11,TRBV18,NA,CASSPKDEQFF,TGTGCCAGCTCACCAAAGGATGAGCAGTTCTTC
TRBJ2-3,NA,18,TRBV20-1,NA,CSARDWSWSGGSTDTQYF,TGCAGTGCTAGAGATTGGAGTTGGTCGGGTGGGTCCACAGATACGCAGTATTTT
TRBJ1-1,NA,15,TRBV5-1,NA,CASSPNTGMNTEAFF,TGCGCCAGCAGCCCCAATACGGGTATGAACACTGAAGCTTTCTTT
TRBJ2-7,NA,14,TRBV18,NA,CASSQETGEYEQYF,TGTGCCAGCTCACAAGAGACAGGAGAATACGAGCAGTACTTC
TRBJ1-5,NA,13,TRBV4-1,NA,CASSQGENQPQHF,TGCGCCAGCAGCCAAGGTGAGAATCAGCCCCAGCATTTT
TRBJ2-2,NA,18,TRBV11-2,NA,CASSPHLVGPANTGELFF,TGTGCCAGCAGCCCGCACCTTGTGGGCCCCGCGAACACCGGGGAGCTGTTTTTT
TRBJ2-3,NA,14,TRBV6-1,TRBD2,CASSEGLATDTQYF,TGTGCCAGCAGTGAGGGACTAGCCACAGATACGCAGTATTTT
TRBJ1-2,NA,12,TRBV20-1,NA,CSASSVNYGYTF,TGCAGTGCTAGTTCCGTTAACTATGGCTACACCTTC
TRBJ2-7,few,16,TRBV11-2,TRBD2,CASSKTGLAGATEQYF,TGTGCCAGCAGCAAGACCGGACTAGCGGGGGCTACGGAGCAGTACTTC
TRBJ1-1,NA,14,TRBV6-2/TRBV6-3,NA,CASSYLRTASEAFF,TGTGCCAGCAGTTACCTCCGGACAGCTAGCGAAGCTTTCTTT
TRBJ2-1,NA,12,TRBV4-1,NA,CASSQEGNEQFF,TGCGCCAGCAGCCAAGAAGGGAATGAGCAGTTCTTC
TRBJ1-2,NA,16,TRBV4-3,NA,CASSQEGEEVFYGYTF,TGCGCCAGCAGCCAAGAAGGGGAGGAAGTGTTTTATGGCTACACCTTC